Listed below are T cell receptor beta chains from one sample, sequenced in a study of T cells after yellow fever vaccination. TCRdb analysed the 5' RACE reads with MiXCR anew, one entry per CDR3 protein. The table shows some 350,000 distinct CDR3 sequences, with over 8% occurring only once. The specimen comprised PBMCs, sampled on the day of the first yellow fever vaccination. Source of these receptors: a man between 18 and 29 years old who received the YFV17D yellow fever vaccine. Each CDR3 is given with its conserved first and last residue. The order of the fields is clone size, D gene, V gene, J gene, CDR3 DNA, CDR3 protein. A D gene is named only where the DNA matches it firmly. Clone size is shown for a subset of rows, as once, few, many or a class of expanded clone.

size: .; D: TRBD1; V: TRBV7-9; J: TRBJ1-2; DNA: TGTGCCAGCAGCTTAGCAGGGGGCACTGGCTACACCTTC; CDR3: CASSLAGGTGYTF
size: few; D: TRBD1; V: TRBV6-5; J: TRBJ1-2; DNA: TGTGCCAGCAGGAGCCCTAGCACAGGGGGAGCGTATGGCTACACCTTC; CDR3: CASRSPSTGGAYGYTF
size: .; D: .; V: TRBV6-2/TRBV6-3; J: TRBJ2-1; DNA: TGTGCCAGCAGCTGGTCGGGTGGAACCAATGAGCAGTTCTTC; CDR3: CASSWSGGTNEQFF
size: few; D: .; V: TRBV12-3/TRBV12-4; J: TRBJ2-3; DNA: TGTGCCAGCAGTTTAGGGAGACAGGTCTCTACGCAGTATTTT; CDR3: CASSLGRQVSTQYF
size: .; D: .; V: TRBV11-2; J: TRBJ1-1; DNA: TGTGCCAGCAGCTTCTTAGGGGGGACTGAAGCTTTCTTT; CDR3: CASSFLGGTEAFF
size: .; D: .; V: TRBV5-1; J: TRBJ2-3; DNA: TGCGCCAGCAGCTTGGGAGGATGGGGATCTAGCACAGATACGCAGTATTTT; CDR3: CASSLGGWGSSTDTQYF
size: many; D: TRBD2; V: TRBV19; J: TRBJ2-5; DNA: TGTGCCAGTAGCTTGACTAGCGGGGGGTTTGAGACCCAGTACTTC; CDR3: CASSLTSGGFETQYF
size: few; D: .; V: TRBV29-1; J: TRBJ2-3; DNA: TGCAGCGTAGGGTCAAGCACAGATACGCAGTATTTT; CDR3: CSVGSSTDTQYF
size: .; D: .; V: TRBV19; J: TRBJ1-2; DNA: TGTGCCAGTAGTATTGGAGAGTATGGCTACACCTTC; CDR3: CASSIGEYGYTF
size: .; D: .; V: TRBV7-2; J: TRBJ2-5; DNA: TGTGCCAGCAGCTCCCTTGGGGAGTCAAGGCAAGAGACCCAGTACTTC; CDR3: CASSSLGESRQETQYF
size: few; D: .; V: TRBV7-2; J: TRBJ1-6; DNA: TGTGCCAGCAGCTTAGCGCCCCGGGACTACCCACCCCTCCACTTT; CDR3: CASSLAPRDYPPLHF
size: few; D: .; V: TRBV12-3/TRBV12-4; J: TRBJ2-3; DNA: TGTGCCAGCAGTGAAAGGCAGGGCGTTGCAGATACGCAGTATTTT; CDR3: CASSERQGVADTQYF
size: .; D: .; V: TRBV7-7; J: TRBJ2-1; DNA: TGTGCCAGCAGCTTAAGGAATAGCGGCAGTGAGCAGTTCTTC; CDR3: CASSLRNSGSEQFF
size: few; D: TRBD1; V: TRBV29-1; J: TRBJ2-5; DNA: TGCAGCGTTGACTTATACGGGACAGCAGAGACCCAGTACTTC; CDR3: CSVDLYGTAETQYF
size: .; D: .; V: TRBV6-5; J: TRBJ2-7; DNA: TGTGCCAGCAGTTACTCCCCTCCAGGGCGATTCTCCTACGAGCAGTACTTC; CDR3: CASSYSPPGRFSYEQYF
size: few; D: TRBD1; V: TRBV6-1; J: TRBJ1-2; DNA: TGTGCCAGCAGGGGGGACAGGGAATTCTATGGCTACACCTTC; CDR3: CASRGDREFYGYTF
size: .; D: .; V: TRBV19; J: TRBJ2-2; DNA: TGTGCCAGTAGTATAGCCGGGGAGCTGTTTTTT; CDR3: CASSIAGELFF
size: .; D: TRBD1; V: TRBV20-1; J: TRBJ1-2; DNA: TGCAGTGCTTACCACAGGGGCGAGTATGGCTACACCTTC; CDR3: CSAYHRGEYGYTF
size: few; D: .; V: TRBV5-4; J: TRBJ1-1; DNA: TGTGCCAGCAGCTTGGTAGGACCCGACACTGAAGCTTTCTTT; CDR3: CASSLVGPDTEAFF
size: .; D: TRBD1; V: TRBV7-2; J: TRBJ1-1; DNA: TGTGCCAGCTGTCAGGGGGCTTTCACTGAAGCTTTCTTT; CDR3: CASCQGAFTEAFF
size: .; D: .; V: TRBV27; J: TRBJ2-3; DNA: TGTGCCAGCAGTTTATCATGGACAGATACGCAGTATTTT; CDR3: CASSLSWTDTQYF
size: few; D: .; V: TRBV28; J: TRBJ2-5; DNA: TGTGCCAGCAGTTTTCCCACTAGCTCAGGGACCCAGTACTTC; CDR3: CASSFPTSSGTQYF
size: once; D: .; V: TRBV11-3; J: TRBJ1-1; DNA: TGTGCCAGCAGCTTAGGAAGTGTGGCCGCTGAAGCTTTCTTT; CDR3: CASSLGSVAAEAFF
size: .; D: .; V: TRBV11-3; J: TRBJ2-1; DNA: TGTGCCAGCAGCTTAGATGGTCCCTCAGTCGATGAGCCGTTCTTC; CDR3: CASSLDGPSVDEPFF
size: few; D: .; V: TRBV3-1; J: TRBJ2-7; DNA: TGTGCCAGCAGCTACGAACTCGCTTCCTACGAGCAGTACTTC; CDR3: CASSYELASYEQYF
size: few; D: TRBD1; V: TRBV7-8; J: TRBJ2-3; DNA: TGTGCCAGCAGTTCCGGACAGGGAGTATCAGATACGCAGTATTTT; CDR3: CASSSGQGVSDTQYF
size: .; D: TRBD1; V: TRBV4-3; J: TRBJ1-2; DNA: TGCGCCAGCAGCCAAGAAAGGGGGCCGTTCGGGGTCGGTGGCTACACCTTC; CDR3: CASSQERGPFGVGGYTF
size: .; D: .; V: TRBV5-8; J: TRBJ1-6; DNA: TGTGCCAGCAGCTTGATAGGACAGAGAAATTCACCCCTCCACTTT; CDR3: CASSLIGQRNSPLHF
size: .; D: .; V: TRBV5-1; J: TRBJ2-2; DNA: TGCGCCAGCAGCTCTCGGCCAGGCGGGAACCCCGGGGAGCTGTTTTTT; CDR3: CASSSRPGGNPGELFF
size: .; D: .; V: TRBV7-8; J: TRBJ1-2; DNA: TGTGCCAGCAGCTTAGGCTCCTCGGGGGTTACGAGCTATGGCTACACCTTC; CDR3: CASSLGSSGVTSYGYTF
size: .; D: .; V: TRBV4-2; J: TRBJ2-1; DNA: TGTGCCAGCAGCCAAAAGGAAGGGACCGACTCCTACAATGAGCAGTTCTTC; CDR3: CASSQKEGTDSYNEQFF
size: many; D: .; V: TRBV3-1; J: TRBJ2-3; DNA: TGTGCCAGCAGCCAAGATCTCCTAAGTACGCAGTATTTT; CDR3: CASSQDLLSTQYF
size: few; D: .; V: TRBV12-3/TRBV12-4; J: TRBJ1-5; DNA: TGTGCCAGCAGCTCAGGGCTAGAGAATCAGCCCCAGCATTTT; CDR3: CASSSGLENQPQHF
size: .; D: .; V: TRBV29-1; J: TRBJ2-1; DNA: TGCAGCGTTGACGGGAGCCCATCAAGCTCCTACAATGAGCAGTTCTTC; CDR3: CSVDGSPSSSYNEQFF
size: .; D: .; V: TRBV20-1; J: TRBJ2-1; DNA: TGCAGTGCATCCCCTAGGGGTAATGAGCAGTTCTTC; CDR3: CSASPRGNEQFF
size: .; D: TRBD2; V: TRBV4-2; J: TRBJ2-2; DNA: TGTGCCAGCAGCCAAGATACCGGGACTAGCGCCGGGGAGCTGTTTTTT; CDR3: CASSQDTGTSAGELFF
size: few; D: .; V: TRBV20-1; J: TRBJ1-1; DNA: TGCAGTGCTTTACATCCATATCGCACTGAAGCTTTCTTT; CDR3: CSALHPYRTEAFF
size: many; D: TRBD2; V: TRBV12-3/TRBV12-4; J: TRBJ2-7; DNA: TGTGCCAGCAATAGAGCGGGGCGGCTATCCTACGAGCAGTACTTC; CDR3: CASNRAGRLSYEQYF
size: few; D: TRBD1; V: TRBV7-6; J: TRBJ2-3; DNA: TGTGCCAGCAGCTTAGCGGGGACAGGGGCCACAGATACGCAGTATTTT; CDR3: CASSLAGTGATDTQYF
size: many; D: .; V: TRBV6-5; J: TRBJ2-3; DNA: TGTGCCAGCAGTTACGGAAGCACAGATACGCAGTATTTT; CDR3: CASSYGSTDTQYF
size: few; D: .; V: TRBV9; J: TRBJ2-3; DNA: TGTGCCAGCAGCTCGCAAGGGGGGTCGCGAGATACGCAGTATTTT; CDR3: CASSSQGGSRDTQYF
size: few; D: TRBD1; V: TRBV20-1; J: TRBJ1-1; DNA: TGCAGTGCGTCAGGGACAGGGGGAAACACTGAAGCTTTCTTT; CDR3: CSASGTGGNTEAFF
size: .; D: .; V: TRBV4-1; J: TRBJ2-1; DNA: TGCGCCAGCAGCCAAGAGAGTACATACAATGAGCAGTTCTTC; CDR3: CASSQESTYNEQFF
size: many; D: TRBD1; V: TRBV4-1; J: TRBJ2-7; DNA: TGCGCCAGCAGCCAAGGACAGGGTAACTCCTACGAGCAGTACTTC; CDR3: CASSQGQGNSYEQYF
size: .; D: .; V: TRBV20-1; J: TRBJ1-1; DNA: TGCAGTGCTATGGACACTGAAGCTTTCTTT; CDR3: CSAMDTEAFF
size: few; D: .; V: TRBV5-1; J: TRBJ2-2; DNA: TGCGCCAGCAGCTTATTTTCATTGGACACCGGGGAGCTGTTTTTT; CDR3: CASSLFSLDTGELFF
size: once; D: .; V: TRBV6-5; J: TRBJ2-5; DNA: TGTGCCAGCAGTTACTCGATGAGTAGGGAGAACCAGTACTTC; CDR3: CASSYSMSRENQYF